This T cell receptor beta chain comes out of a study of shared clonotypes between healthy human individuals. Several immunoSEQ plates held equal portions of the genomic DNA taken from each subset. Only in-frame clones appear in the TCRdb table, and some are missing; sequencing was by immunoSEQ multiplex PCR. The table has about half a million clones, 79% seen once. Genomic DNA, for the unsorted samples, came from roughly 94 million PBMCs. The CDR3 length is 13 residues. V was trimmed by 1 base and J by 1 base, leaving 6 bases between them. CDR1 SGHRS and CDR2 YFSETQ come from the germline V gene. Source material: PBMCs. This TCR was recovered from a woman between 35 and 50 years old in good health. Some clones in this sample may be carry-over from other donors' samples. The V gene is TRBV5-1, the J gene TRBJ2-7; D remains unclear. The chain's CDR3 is CASSLLRSYEQYF. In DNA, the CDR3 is TGCGCCAGCAGCTTGCTCCGTTCCTACGAGCAGTACTTC.